This TCR beta chain was observed in a study of shared clonotypes between healthy human individuals. Comments on this clone: Its antigen is unidentified.

Study-level findings and limits: Genetic and exposure-history diversity was limited by the small donor number. Sequencing depth was predicted to influence how clonotypes are shared among donors.

The donors, healthy adults who were HIV-negative, had experienced no recent acute infections or vaccinations. In the CD4+ fraction, cells were divided into CD45RA+ naive and CD45RA-negative memory subsets. Germline V CDR1 and CDR2: LNHDA, SQIVND (reference sequence). Trimming took off 1 base at V and 7 bases at J, with 11 bases between the two ends. This CDR3 region has 15 residues. Some clones are missing from TCRdb's copy, which holds only in-frame ones; the method was immunoSEQ multiplex PCR. The sample holds 850,000 to 1,200,000 clones, about 80% seen once. The origin of this receptor is a young man in good health. The chain has TRBV19 and TRBJ1-6; a weak D match, TRBD1 (6 bases). The sample taken for sequencing was memory CD4+ T cells sorted from blood. Regarding subset: CD45RA-negative fraction. In DNA, the CDR3 is TGTGCCAGTAGTATAGGACAGGTGGAAAATTCACCCCTCCACTTT. This gives the protein CASSIGQVENSPLHF. Together with reference TRBV19 and TRBJ1-6, the CDR3 gives the full variable domain: DGGITQSPKYLFRKEGQNVTLSCEQNLNHDAMYWYRQDPGQGLRLIYYSQIVNDFQKGDIAEGYSVSREKKESFPLTVTSAQKNPTAFYLCASSIGQVENSPLHFGNGTRLTVT.